This T cell receptor (beta chain) was identified during a study of cytomegalovirus exposure and HLA in healthy donors. Study context: Inside one of the first data releases sat some 93 million unique TCRs taken from HLA-typed donors. Study results and caveats: Researchers counted around 180 TCR beta chains as cytomegalovirus-associated.

As concerns this clone: Its antigen remains unidentified.

PCR primers comprised 60 Vbeta and 13 Jbeta primers. Original handling: The count from a later analysis was about 80 million unique TCR beta chains, some 12 million of them shared. Libraries were prepared by immunoSEQ multiplex PCR; TCRdb keeps only in-frame clonotypes and omits some of them. V and J calls and clone size follow that table, whereas D and trimming were derived from the DNA. The sample lists about 200,000 clones; roughly 80% were seen once. This CDR3 region has 17 residues. CDR1 and CDR2 from the germline V gene are MNHEY and SMNVEV (reference sequence). V shed 5 bases and J 3 bases; nucleotides not matched to a gene: 7.

The sequence was collected from a woman aged 18-30 years in good health and CMV-seronegative. Source material: PBMCs. This rearrangement joins TRBV27 to TRBJ2-3; 14 bases fit TRBD2. CDR3 sequence: CASSQLWTSGRTDTQYF. CDR3 in DNA: TGTGCCAGCAGTCAACTATGGACTAGCGGGAGGACAGATACGCAGTATTTT.